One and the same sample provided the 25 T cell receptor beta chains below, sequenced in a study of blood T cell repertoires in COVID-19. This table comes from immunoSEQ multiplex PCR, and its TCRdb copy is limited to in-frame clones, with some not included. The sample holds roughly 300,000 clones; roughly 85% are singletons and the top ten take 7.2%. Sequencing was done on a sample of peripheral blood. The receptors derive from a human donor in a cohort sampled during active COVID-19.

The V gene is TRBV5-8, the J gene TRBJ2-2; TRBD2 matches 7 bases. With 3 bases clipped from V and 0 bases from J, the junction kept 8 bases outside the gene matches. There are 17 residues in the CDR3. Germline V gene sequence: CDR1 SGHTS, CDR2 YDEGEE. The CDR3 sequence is CASSSVHTSANTGELFF. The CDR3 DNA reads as TGTGCCAGCAGCTCCGTCCATACTAGCGCGAACACCGGGGAGCTGTTTTTT.

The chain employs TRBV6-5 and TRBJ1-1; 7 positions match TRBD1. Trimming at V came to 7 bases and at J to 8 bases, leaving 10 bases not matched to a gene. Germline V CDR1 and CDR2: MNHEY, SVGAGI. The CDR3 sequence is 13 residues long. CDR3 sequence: CASTLDRAGEAFF. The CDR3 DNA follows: TGTGCCAGCACCCTAGACAGGGCTGGGGAAGCTTTCTTT.

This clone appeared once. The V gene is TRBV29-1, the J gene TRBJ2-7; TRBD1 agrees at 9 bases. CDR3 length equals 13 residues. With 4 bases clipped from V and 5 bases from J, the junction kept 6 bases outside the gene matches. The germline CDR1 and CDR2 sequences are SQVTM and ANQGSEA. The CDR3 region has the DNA TGCAGCGTTGTGTCGGACAGGGGTAACGAGCAGTACTTC. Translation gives CSVVSDRGNEQYF.

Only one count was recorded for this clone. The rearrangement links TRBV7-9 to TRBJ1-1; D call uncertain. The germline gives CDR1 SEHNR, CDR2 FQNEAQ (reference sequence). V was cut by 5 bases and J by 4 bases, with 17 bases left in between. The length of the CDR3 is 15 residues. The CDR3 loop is CASSPTAGSATEAFF. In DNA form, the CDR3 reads TGTGCCAGCAGCCCGACGGCAGGTTCTGCCACTGAAGCTTTCTTT.

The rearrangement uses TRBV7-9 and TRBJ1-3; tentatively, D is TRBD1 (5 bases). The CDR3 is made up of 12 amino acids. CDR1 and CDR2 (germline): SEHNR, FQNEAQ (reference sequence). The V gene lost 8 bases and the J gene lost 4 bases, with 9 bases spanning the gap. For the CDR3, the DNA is TGTGCCAGCTGGCAGGGAGGAAACACCATATATTTT. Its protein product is CASWQGGNTIYF.

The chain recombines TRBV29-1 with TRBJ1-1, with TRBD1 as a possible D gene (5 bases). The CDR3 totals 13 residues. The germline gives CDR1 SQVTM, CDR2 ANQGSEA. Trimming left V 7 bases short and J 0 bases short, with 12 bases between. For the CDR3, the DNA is TGCAGCGCGAGTAGGGGCTTGAACACTGAAGCTTTCTTT. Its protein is CSASRGLNTEAFF. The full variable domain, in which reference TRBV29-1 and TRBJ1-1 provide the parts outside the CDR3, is SAVISQKPSRDICQRGTSLTIQCQVDSQVTMMFWYRQQPGQSLTLIATANQGSEATYESGFVIDKFPISRPNLTFSTLTVSNMSPEDSSIYLCSASRGLNTEAFFGQGTRLTVV.

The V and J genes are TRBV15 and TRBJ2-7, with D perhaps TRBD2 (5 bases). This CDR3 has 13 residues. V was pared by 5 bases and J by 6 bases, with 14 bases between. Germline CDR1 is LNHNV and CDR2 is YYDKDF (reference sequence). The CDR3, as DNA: TGTGCCACCAGCTCGATACTAGATCTCGAGCAGTACTTC. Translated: CATSSILDLEQYF. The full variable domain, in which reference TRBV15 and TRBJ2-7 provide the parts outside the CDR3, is DAMVIQNPRYQVTQFGKPVTLSCSQTLNHNVMYWYQQKSSQAPKLLFHYYDKDFNNEADTPDNFQSRRPNTSFCFLDIRSPGLGDTAMYLCATSSILDLEQYFGPGTRLTVT.

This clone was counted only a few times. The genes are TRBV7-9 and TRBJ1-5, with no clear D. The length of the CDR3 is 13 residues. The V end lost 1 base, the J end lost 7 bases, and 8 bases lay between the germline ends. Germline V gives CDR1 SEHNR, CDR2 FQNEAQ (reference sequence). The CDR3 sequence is CASSLDSRQPQHF. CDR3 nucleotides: TGTGCCAGCAGCTTAGACAGTAGGCAGCCCCAGCATTTT.

CDR3 DNA sequence: TGCGCCAGCAGACGGGAAACTAATGAAAAACTGTTTTTT. Encoded protein: CASRRETNEKLFF. The chain employs TRBV5-1 and TRBJ1-4; no reliable D call. V lost 5 bases and J lost 1, with 6 bases in between. The CDR3 has 13 amino acids. The germline V gene has CDR1 SGHRS and CDR2 YFSETQ.

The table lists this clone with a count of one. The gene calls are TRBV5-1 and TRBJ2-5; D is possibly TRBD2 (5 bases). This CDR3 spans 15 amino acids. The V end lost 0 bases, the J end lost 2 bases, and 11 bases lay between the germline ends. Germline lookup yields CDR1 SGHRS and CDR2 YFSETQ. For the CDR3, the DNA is TGCGCCAGCAGCTTGGCCGGACTGTATCAAGAGACCCAGTACTTC. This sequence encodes CASSLAGLYQETQYF.

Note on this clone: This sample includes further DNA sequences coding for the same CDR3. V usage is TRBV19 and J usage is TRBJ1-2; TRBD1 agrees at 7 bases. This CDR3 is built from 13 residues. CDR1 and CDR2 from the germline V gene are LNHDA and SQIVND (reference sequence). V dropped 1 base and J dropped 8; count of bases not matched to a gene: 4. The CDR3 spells CASSIGQGDGYTF. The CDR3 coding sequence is TGTGCCAGTAGTATAGGGCAGGGGGACGGCTACACCTTC.

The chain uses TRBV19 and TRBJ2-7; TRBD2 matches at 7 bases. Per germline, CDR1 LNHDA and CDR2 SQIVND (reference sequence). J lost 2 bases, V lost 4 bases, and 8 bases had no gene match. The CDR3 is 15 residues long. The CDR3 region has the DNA TGTGCCAGTAGTACCCAAGCGGGGTGGCCCTACGAGCAGTACTTC. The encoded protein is CASSTQAGWPYEQYF. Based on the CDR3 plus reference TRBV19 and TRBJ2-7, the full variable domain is DGGITQSPKYLFRKEGQNVTLSCEQNLNHDAMYWYRQDPGQGLRLIYYSQIVNDFQKGDIAEGYSVSREKKESFPLTVTSAQKNPTAFYLCASSTQAGWPYEQYFGPGTRLTVT.

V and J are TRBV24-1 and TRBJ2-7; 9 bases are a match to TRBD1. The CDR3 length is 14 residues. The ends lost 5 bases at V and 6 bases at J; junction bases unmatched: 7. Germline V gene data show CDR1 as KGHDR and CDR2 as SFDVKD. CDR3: CATSGPGQGPEQYF. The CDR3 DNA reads TGTGCCACCAGTGGACCGGGACAGGGTCCCGAGCAGTACTTC.

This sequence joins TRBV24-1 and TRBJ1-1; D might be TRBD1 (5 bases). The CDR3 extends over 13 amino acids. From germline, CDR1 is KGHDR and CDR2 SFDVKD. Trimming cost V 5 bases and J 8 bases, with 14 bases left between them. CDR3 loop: CATSAPGQGEAFF. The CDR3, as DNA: TGTGCCACCAGTGCCCCCGGGCAGGGCGAAGCTTTCTTT.

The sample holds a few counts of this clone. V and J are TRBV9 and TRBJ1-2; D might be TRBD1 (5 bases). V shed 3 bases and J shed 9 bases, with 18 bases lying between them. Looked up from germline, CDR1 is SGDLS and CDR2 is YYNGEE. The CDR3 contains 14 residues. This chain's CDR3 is CASSEAQGLSSYTF. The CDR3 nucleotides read TGTGCCAGCAGCGAGGCCCAGGGTTTGTCAAGCTACACCTTC.

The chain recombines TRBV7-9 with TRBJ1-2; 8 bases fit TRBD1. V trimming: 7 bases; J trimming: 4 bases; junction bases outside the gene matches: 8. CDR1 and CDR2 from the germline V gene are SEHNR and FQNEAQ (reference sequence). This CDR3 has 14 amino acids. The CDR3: CASTLTTGAYGYTF. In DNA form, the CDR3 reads TGTGCCAGCACCCTTACGACAGGGGCCTATGGCTACACCTTC.

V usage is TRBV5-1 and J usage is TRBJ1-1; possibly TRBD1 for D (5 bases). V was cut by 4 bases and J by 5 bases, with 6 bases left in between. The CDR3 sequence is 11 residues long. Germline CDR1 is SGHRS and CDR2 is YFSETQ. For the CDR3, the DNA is TGCGCCAGCAGCGGGGGGACTGAAGCTTTCTTT. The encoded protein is CASSGGTEAFF.

This chain's CDR3 is CASSLGATLAKNIQYF. The CDR3 region has the DNA TGCGCCAGCAGCTTGGGGGCGACACTAGCCAAAAACATTCAGTACTTC. The chain links TRBV5-1 to TRBJ2-4; D gene uncertain. The CDR3 length is 16 residues. V shed 0 bases and J shed 0 bases, with 10 bases lying between them. CDR1 and CDR2 (germline): SGHRS, YFSETQ.

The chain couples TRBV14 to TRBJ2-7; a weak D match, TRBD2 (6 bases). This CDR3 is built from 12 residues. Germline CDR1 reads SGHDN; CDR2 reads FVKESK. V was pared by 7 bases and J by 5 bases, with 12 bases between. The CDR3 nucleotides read TGTGCCAGCACCGGGGGAGCGGACGAGCAGTACTTC. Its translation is CASTGGADEQYF.

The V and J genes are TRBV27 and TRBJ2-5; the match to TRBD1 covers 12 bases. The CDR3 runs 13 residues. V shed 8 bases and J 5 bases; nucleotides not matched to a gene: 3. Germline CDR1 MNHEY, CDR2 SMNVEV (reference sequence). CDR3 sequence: CASGTGGLETQYF. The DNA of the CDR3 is TGTGCCAGCGGGACAGGGGGCCTTGAGACCCAGTACTTC.

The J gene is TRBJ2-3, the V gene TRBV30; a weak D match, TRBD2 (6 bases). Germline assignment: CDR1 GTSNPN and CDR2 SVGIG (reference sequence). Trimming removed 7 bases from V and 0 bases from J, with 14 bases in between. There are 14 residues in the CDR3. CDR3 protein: CASRSLASTDTQYF. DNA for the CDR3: TGTGCCTCCCGCTCCCTAGCGAGCACAGATACGCAGTATTTT.

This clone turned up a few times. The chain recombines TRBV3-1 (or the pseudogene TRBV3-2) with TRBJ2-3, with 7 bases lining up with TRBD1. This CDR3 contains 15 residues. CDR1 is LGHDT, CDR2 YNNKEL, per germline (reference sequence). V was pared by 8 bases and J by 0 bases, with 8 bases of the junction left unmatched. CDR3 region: CASSKTGPSTDTQYF. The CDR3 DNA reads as TGTGCCAGCTCAAAGACAGGGCCGAGCACAGATACGCAGTATTTT.

CDR3 nucleotides: TGCAGCGTTGGCGACAGGGGGGACAATGAGCAGTTCTTC. Amino acid sequence: CSVGDRGDNEQFF. This chain connects TRBV29-1 to TRBJ2-1; TRBD1 aligns across 9 bases. CDR1 SQVTM and CDR2 ANQGSEA come from the germline V gene. The CDR3 covers 13 residues. V was pared by 4 bases and J by 5 bases, with 3 bases of the junction left unmatched.

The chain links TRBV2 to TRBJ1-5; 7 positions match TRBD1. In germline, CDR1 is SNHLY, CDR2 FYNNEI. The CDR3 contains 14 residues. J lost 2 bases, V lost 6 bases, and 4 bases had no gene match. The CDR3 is CASSGTAGNQPQHF. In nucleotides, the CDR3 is TGTGCCAGCAGCGGGACAGCCGGCAATCAGCCCCAGCATTTT.

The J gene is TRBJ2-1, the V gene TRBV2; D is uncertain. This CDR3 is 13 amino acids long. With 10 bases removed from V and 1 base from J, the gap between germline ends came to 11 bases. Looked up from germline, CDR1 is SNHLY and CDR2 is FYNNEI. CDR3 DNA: TGTGCCACGGCGGTGGGTTCCTACAATGAGCAGTTCTTC. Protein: CATAVGSYNEQFF.